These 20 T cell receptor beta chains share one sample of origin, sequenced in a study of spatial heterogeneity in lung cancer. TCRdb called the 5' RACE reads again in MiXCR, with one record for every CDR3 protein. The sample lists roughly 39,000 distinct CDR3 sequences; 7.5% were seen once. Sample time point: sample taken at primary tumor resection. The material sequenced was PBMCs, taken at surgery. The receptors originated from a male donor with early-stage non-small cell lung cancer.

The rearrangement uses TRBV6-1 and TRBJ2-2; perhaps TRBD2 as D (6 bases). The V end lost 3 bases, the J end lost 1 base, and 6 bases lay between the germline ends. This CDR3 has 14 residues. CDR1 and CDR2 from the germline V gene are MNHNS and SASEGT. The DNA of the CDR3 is TGTGCCAGCAGTGAGCGGGAGAACACCGGGGAGCTGTTTTTT. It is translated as CASSERENTGELFF.

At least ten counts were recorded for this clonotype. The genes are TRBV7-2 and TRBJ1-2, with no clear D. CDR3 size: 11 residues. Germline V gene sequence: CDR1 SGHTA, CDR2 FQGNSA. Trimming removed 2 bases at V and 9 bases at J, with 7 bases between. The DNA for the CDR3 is TGTGCCAGCAGCTTAATGAGGAGCTACACCTTC. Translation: CASSLMRSYTF. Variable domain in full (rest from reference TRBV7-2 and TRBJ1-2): GAGVSQSPSNKVTEKGKDVELRCDPISGHTALYWYRQSLGQGLEFLIYFQGNSAPDKSGLPSDRFSAERTGGSVSTLTIQRTQQEDSAVYLCASSLMRSYTFGSGTRLTVV.

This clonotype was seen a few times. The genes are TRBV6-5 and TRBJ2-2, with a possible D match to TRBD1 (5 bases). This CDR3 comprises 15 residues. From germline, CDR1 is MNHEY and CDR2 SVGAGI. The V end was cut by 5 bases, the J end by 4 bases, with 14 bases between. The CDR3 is CASSPRAPGTGELFF. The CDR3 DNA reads TGTGCCAGCAGTCCCAGGGCCCCGGGCACCGGGGAGCTGTTTTTT.

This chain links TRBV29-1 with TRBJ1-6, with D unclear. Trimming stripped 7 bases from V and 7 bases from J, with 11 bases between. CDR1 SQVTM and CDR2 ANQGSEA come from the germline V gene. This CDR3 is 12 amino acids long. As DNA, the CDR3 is TGCAGCGGTCCCTCTCTGAATTCACCCCTCCACTTT. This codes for CSGPSLNSPLHF.

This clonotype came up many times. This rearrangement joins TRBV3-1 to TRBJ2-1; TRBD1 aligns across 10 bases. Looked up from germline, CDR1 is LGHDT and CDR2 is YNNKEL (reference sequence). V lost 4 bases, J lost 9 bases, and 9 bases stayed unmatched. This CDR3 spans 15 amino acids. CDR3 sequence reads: CASSRPGQGEVEQFF. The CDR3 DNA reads TGTGCCAGCAGCCGACCCGGACAGGGGGAGGTTGAGCAGTTCTTC.

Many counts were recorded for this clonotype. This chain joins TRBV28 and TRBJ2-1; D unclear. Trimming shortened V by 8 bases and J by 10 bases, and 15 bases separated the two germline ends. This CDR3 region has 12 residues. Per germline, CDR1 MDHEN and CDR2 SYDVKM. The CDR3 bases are TGTGCCAGCTCGTGGGTCCGTTGGGAGCAGTTCTTC. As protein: CASSWVRWEQFF.

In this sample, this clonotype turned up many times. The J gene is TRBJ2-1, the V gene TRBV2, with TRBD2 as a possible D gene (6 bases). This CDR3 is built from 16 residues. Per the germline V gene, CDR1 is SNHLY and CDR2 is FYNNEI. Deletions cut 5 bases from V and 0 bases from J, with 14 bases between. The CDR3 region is CASSKRRDFSYNEQFF. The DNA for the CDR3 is TGTGCCAGCAGTAAGAGACGGGACTTCTCCTACAATGAGCAGTTCTTC.

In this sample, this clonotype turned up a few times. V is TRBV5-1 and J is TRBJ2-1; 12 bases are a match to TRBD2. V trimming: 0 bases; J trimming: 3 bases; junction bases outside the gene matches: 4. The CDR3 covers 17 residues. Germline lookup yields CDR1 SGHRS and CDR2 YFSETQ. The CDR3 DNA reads TGCGCCAGCAGCTTGGTACGGACTAGCGGGATCTACAATGAGCAGTTCTTC. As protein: CASSLVRTSGIYNEQFF.

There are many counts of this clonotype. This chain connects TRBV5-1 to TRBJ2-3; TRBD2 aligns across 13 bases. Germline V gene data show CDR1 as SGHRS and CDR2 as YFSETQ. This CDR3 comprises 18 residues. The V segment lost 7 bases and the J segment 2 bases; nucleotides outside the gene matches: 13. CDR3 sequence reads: CASGTRTSGGANTDTQYF. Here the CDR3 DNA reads TGCGCCAGCGGAACCCGCACTAGCGGGGGGGCCAACACAGATACGCAGTATTTT. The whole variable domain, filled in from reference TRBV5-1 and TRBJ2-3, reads KAGVTQTPRYLIKTRGQQVTLSCSPISGHRSVSWYQQTPGQGLQFLFEYFSETQRNKGNFPGRFSGRQFSNSRSEMNVSTLELGDSALYLCASGTRTSGGANTDTQYFGPGTRLTVL.

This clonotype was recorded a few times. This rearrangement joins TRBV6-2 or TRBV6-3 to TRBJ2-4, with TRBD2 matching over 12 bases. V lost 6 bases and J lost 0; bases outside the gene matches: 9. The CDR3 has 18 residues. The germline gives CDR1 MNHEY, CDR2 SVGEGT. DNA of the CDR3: TGTGCCAGCAGGGGACTAGCGGGCAACTCTGGAGCCAAAAACATTCAGTACTTC. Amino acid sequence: CASRGLAGNSGAKNIQYF.

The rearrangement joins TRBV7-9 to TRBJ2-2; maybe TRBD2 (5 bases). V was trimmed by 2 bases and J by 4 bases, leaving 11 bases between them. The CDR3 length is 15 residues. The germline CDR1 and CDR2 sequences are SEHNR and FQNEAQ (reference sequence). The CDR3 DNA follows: TGTGCCAGCAGCTTAACGGGATCTGCCACCGGGGAGCTGTTTTTT. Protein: CASSLTGSATGELFF.

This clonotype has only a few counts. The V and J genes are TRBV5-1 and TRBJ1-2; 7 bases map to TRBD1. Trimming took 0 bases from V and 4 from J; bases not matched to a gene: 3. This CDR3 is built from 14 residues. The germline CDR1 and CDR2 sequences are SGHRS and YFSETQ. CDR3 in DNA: TGCGCCAGCAGCTTGGACAGGGGTGGCTATGGCTACACCTTC. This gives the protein CASSLDRGGYGYTF. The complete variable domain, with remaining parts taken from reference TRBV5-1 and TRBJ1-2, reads KAGVTQTPRYLIKTRGQQVTLSCSPISGHRSVSWYQQTPGQGLQFLFEYFSETQRNKGNFPGRFSGRQFSNSRSEMNVSTLELGDSALYLCASSLDRGGYGYTFGSGTRLTVV.

CDR3 DNA sequence: TGTGCCAGCAAACCCCGGGACAGCAGAAACACCATATATTTT. Encoded protein: CASKPRDSRNTIYF. The J gene is TRBJ1-3, the V gene TRBV12-3 or TRBV12-4; 7 bases line up with TRBD1. CDR3 length: 14 amino acids. The J segment lost 5 bases and the V segment lost 7 bases, leaving 8 bases of the junction unmatched.

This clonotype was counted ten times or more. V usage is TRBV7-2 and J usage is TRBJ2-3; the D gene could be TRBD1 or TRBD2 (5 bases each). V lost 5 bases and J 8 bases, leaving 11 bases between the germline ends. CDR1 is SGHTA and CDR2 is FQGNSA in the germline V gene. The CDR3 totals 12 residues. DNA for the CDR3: TGTGCCAGCAGCCCAGTTGGGACTACGCAGTATTTT. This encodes CASSPVGTTQYF. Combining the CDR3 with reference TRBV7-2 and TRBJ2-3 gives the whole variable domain GAGVSQSPSNKVTEKGKDVELRCDPISGHTALYWYRQSLGQGLEFLIYFQGNSAPDKSGLPSDRFSAERTGGSVSTLTIQRTQQEDSAVYLCASSPVGTTQYFGPGTRLTVL.

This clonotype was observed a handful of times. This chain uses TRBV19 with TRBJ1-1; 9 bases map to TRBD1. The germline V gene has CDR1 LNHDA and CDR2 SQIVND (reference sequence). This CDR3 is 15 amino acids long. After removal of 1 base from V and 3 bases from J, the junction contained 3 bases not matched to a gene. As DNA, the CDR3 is TGTGCCAGTAGTATAGGGGGGACAGGGTACACTGAAGCTTTCTTT. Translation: CASSIGGTGYTEAFF.

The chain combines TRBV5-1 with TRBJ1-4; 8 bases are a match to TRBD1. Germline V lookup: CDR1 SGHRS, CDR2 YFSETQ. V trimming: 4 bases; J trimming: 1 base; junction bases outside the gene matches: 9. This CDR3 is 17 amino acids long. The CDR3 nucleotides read TGCGCCAGCAGCCTACCGACAGGGGAGGGAACTAATGAAAAACTGTTTTTT. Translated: CASSLPTGEGTNEKLFF.

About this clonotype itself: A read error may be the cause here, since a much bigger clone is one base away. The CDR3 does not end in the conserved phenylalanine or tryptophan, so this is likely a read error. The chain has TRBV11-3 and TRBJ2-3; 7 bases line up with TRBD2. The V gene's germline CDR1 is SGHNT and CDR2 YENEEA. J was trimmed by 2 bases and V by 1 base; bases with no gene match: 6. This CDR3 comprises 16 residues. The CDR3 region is CASSLVRGEPTDTQYI. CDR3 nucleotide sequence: TGTGCCAGCAGCTTAGTTCGGGGGGAGCCCACAGATACGCAGTATATT.

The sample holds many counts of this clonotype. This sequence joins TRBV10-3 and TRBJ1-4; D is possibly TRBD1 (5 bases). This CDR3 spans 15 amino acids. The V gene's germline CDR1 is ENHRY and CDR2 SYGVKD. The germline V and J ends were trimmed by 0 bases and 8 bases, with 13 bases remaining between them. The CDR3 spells CAISESGRVSEKLFF. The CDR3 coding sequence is TGTGCCATCAGTGAGTCCGGCAGGGTATCCGAAAAACTGTTTTTT.

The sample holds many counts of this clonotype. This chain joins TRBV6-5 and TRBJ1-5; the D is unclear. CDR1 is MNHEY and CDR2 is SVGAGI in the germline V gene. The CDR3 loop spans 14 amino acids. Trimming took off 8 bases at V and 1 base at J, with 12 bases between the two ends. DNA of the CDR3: TGTGCCAGCGGCCGCCCGGGCAGCAATCAGCCCCAGCATTTT. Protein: CASGRPGSNQPQHF.

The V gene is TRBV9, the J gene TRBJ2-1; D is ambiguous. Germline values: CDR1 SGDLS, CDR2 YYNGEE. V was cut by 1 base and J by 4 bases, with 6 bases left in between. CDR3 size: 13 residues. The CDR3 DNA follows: TGTGCCAGCAGCGTAACCATATACAATGAGCAGTTCTTC. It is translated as CASSVTIYNEQFF.